The rows below give T cell receptor beta chains drawn from one sample of a study of CD8 T cells in ankylosing spondylitis. Via MiXCR, TCRdb re-called the 5' RACE reads, giving one row per CDR3 protein. This table holds approximately 220,000 distinct CDR3 sequences, about 16% found once. Sequencing used blood, either unsorted or a sorted T cell fraction (not recorded which). Source of these receptors: a male donor with ankylosing spondylitis. CDR3s include the opening cysteine and the closing phenylalanine or tryptophan. D genes are given only for firm matches. A clone size is listed for some rows: how often the clone was seen (once, few, many), or a class if it is expanded.

V	D	size	J	CDR3	DNA
TRBV5-1	.	few	TRBJ2-1	CASSPVEGDWVSDEQFF	TGCGCCAGCAGCCCGGTGGAGGGGGATTGGGTTAGCGATGAGCAGTTCTTC
TRBV10-2	.	few	TRBJ2-3	CASEGWDTLGDTQYF	TGCGCCAGCGAGGGGTGGGACACCCTAGGAGATACGCAGTATTTT
TRBV24-1	.	many	TRBJ2-5	CATGGIQETQYF	TGTGCCACCGGGGGGATTCAAGAGACCCAGTACTTC
TRBV21-1	.	.	TRBJ2-7	CASSKAGHLVAYEQYF	TGTGCCAGCAGCAAAGCGGGACACCTGGTCGCCTACGAGCAGTACTTC
TRBV20-1	.	.	TRBJ2-7	CTPWLAYEQYF	TGCACCCCCTGGTTGGCCTACGAGCAGTACTTC
TRBV20-1	.	.	TRBJ2-7	CSARDRSVYEQYF	TGCAGTGCCCGGGACCGTTCAGTCTACGAGCAGTACTTC
TRBV4-1	.	.	TRBJ2-5	CASSQVASGETQYF	TGCGCCAGCAGCCAAGTTGCTAGTGGGGAGACCCAGTACTTC
TRBV20-1	.	.	TRBJ2-7	CSAREYRDPSYEQYF	TGCAGTGCTAGAGAGTACCGGGACCCTTCCTACGAGCAGTACTTC
TRBV27	.	.	TRBJ2-7	CASSLMDGPYEQYF	TGTGCCAGCAGTTTAATGGACGGGCCCTACGAGCAGTACTTC
TRBV12-3/TRBV12-4	.	.	TRBJ2-2	CASSLYPGATGELFF	TGTGCCAGCAGTTTATATCCAGGGGCCACCGGGGAGCTGTTTTTT
TRBV29-1	TRBD1	.	TRBJ2-3	CSVRPGTAGADTQYF	TGCAGCGTGAGACCCGGGACAGCCGGGGCAGATACGCAGTATTTT
TRBV29-1	.	.	TRBJ2-7	CSVEPYGTSNYEQYF	TGCAGCGTTGAGCCGTATGGAACTAGCAACTACGAGCAGTACTTC
TRBV4-1	.	many	TRBJ1-1	CASSQDPGLDTEAFF	TGCGCCAGCAGCCAAGATCCAGGGTTGGACACTGAAGCTTTCTTT
TRBV29-1	TRBD1	many	TRBJ2-1	CSVDRGEPYNEQFF	TGCAGCGTGGACAGGGGGGAGCCCTACAATGAGCAGTTCTTC
TRBV15	.	few	TRBJ2-5	CATSSGRVETQYF	TGTGCCACCAGCAGCGGCAGGGTGGAGACCCAGTACTTC
TRBV5-1	.	many	TRBJ2-3	CASSGETDTQYF	TGCGCCAGCAGCGGGGAAACAGATACGCAGTATTTT
TRBV5-1	.	.	TRBJ1-2	CASSLASGLYGYTF	TGCGCCAGCAGCTTGGCCTCCGGACTCTATGGCTACACCTTC
TRBV19	.	.	TRBJ1-2	CASSTDYGYTF	TGTGCCAGTAGTACCGACTATGGCTACACCTTC
TRBV29-1	TRBD2	few	TRBJ2-3	CSADLTSGGLDTQYF	TGCAGCGCCGACCTGACTAGCGGGGGGCTGGATACGCAGTATTTT
TRBV7-8	.	.	TRBJ1-1	CASSFDGPYTEAFF	TGTGCCAGCAGCTTTGATGGGCCTTACACTGAAGCTTTCTTT
TRBV5-1	TRBD2	many	TRBJ2-3	CASSWGTSVYLTDTQYF	TGCGCCAGCAGCTGGGGGACTAGCGTATATCTCACAGATACGCAGTATTTT
TRBV9	.	.	TRBJ2-7	CASSVGSGSAYEQYF	TGTGCCAGCAGCGTAGGCTCGGGGAGCGCCTACGAGCAGTACTTC
TRBV28	.	many	TRBJ2-7	CASSVGSGEQYF	TGTGCCAGCAGTGTTGGGTCTGGCGAGCAGTACTTC
TRBV7-8	TRBD1	.	TRBJ2-5	CASSPVTGLETQYF	TGTGCCAGCAGCCCAGTGACAGGGCTGGAGACCCAGTACTTC
TRBV27	.	.	TRBJ2-3	CASTDLGPTDTQYF	TGTGCCAGCACGGACCTCGGCCCCACAGATACGCAGTATTTT
TRBV25-1	TRBD1	many	TRBJ2-7	CASAQTGAYEQYF	TGTGCCAGCGCACAGACAGGGGCCTACGAGCAGTACTTC
TRBV6-2/TRBV6-3	.	.	TRBJ1-1	CASSYRGVGNTEAFF	TGTGCCAGCAGTTACCGCGGGGTAGGAAACACTGAAGCTTTCTTT
TRBV12-3/TRBV12-4	TRBD1	.	TRBJ1-5	CASSLGTGGGNQPQHF	TGTGCCAGCAGCCTAGGGACAGGGGGCGGCAATCAGCCCCAGCATTTT
TRBV29-1	TRBD1	few	TRBJ1-5	CSVVSGGDANQPQHF	TGCAGCGTTGTATCAGGGGGTGATGCCAATCAGCCCCAGCATTTT
TRBV15	.	few	TRBJ2-1	CATSYSTGGAYNEQFF	TGTGCCACCAGCTACTCCACGGGTGGGGCCTACAATGAGCAGTTCTTC
TRBV9	.	.	TRBJ2-3	CASSVDGGGTDTQYF	TGTGCCAGCAGCGTAGATGGCGGGGGCACAGATACGCAGTATTTT
TRBV3-1	.	.	TRBJ1-4	CASSPPGEKLFF	TGTGCCAGCAGCCCCCCCGGGGAAAAACTGTTTTTT
TRBV27	.	few	TRBJ2-4	CASSSPLGIQYF	TGTGCCAGCAGTTCACCCCTGGGCATTCAGTACTTC
TRBV6-5	TRBD1	.	TRBJ1-2	CASSYSTGQGGYTF	TGTGCCAGCAGTTACTCGACAGGACAGGGTGGCTACACCTTC
TRBV29-1	TRBD2	many	TRBJ2-1	CSVDVREGPSEQFF	TGCAGCGTTGATGTTCGGGAGGGCCCTTCTGAGCAGTTCTTC
TRBV12-3/TRBV12-4	.	few	TRBJ2-7	CASSPDLSYEQYF	TGTGCCAGCAGTCCCGATCTCTCCTACGAGCAGTACTTC
TRBV3-1	.	few	TRBJ1-2	CATRGSRDVYGYTF	TGTGCCACCCGGGGGAGTCGTGATGTCTATGGCTACACCTTC
TRBV7-9	.	.	TRBJ1-1	CASSFVRDPRNTEAFF	TGTGCCAGCAGCTTCGTCCGGGACCCAAGGAACACTGAAGCTTTCTTT
TRBV12-3/TRBV12-4	.	.	TRBJ1-2	CASSLGGGGYTF	TGTGCCAGCAGTTTGGGGGGAGGTGGCTACACCTTC
TRBV6-1	.	few	TRBJ2-1	CASTPAGSYNEQFF	TGTGCCAGCACCCCCGCAGGCAGCTACAATGAGCAGTTCTTC
TRBV4-1	TRBD1	few	TRBJ2-2	CASSQWSGRGLAGELFF	TGCGCCAGCAGCCAATGGAGCGGCAGGGGGCTCGCCGGGGAGCTGTTTTTT
TRBV29-1	TRBD2	many	TRBJ2-1	CSVEVAGVPFEQFF	TGCAGCGTTGAAGTAGCGGGAGTTCCCTTTGAGCAGTTCTTC
TRBV5-4	.	.	TRBJ2-1	CASSFVDNEQFF	TGTGCCAGCAGCTTCGTCGACAATGAGCAGTTCTTC
TRBV13	TRBD1	few	TRBJ2-1	CASSWGTGLYEVFF	TGTGCCAGCAGCTGGGGGACAGGGCTTTACGAGGTGTTCTTC
TRBV19	.	once	TRBJ1-1	CASSITGFQVEAFF	TGTGCCAGTAGTATTACAGGGTTCCAGGTTGAAGCTTTCTTT
TRBV28	.	few	TRBJ2-7	CASKSDGYYEQYF	TGTGCCAGCAAATCGGACGGCTACTACGAGCAGTACTTC
TRBV12-3/TRBV12-4	.	few	TRBJ2-1	CASTLLGSGTSSYNEQFF	TGTGCCAGCACCCTTCTTGGGAGCGGTACTAGCTCCTACAATGAGCAGTTCTTC
TRBV19	.	few	TRBJ1-1	CASTPGPYTEAFF	TGTGCCAGTACTCCTGGACCGTACACTGAAGCTTTCTTT
TRBV20-1	.	.	TRBJ2-7	CSATTPGTGYEQYF	TGCAGTGCTACTACTCCAGGGACTGGCTACGAGCAGTACTTC
TRBV7-3	.	.	TRBJ1-1	CASSRSGGNTEAFF	TGTGCCAGCAGCCGGAGTGGGGGGAACACTGAAGCTTTCTTT